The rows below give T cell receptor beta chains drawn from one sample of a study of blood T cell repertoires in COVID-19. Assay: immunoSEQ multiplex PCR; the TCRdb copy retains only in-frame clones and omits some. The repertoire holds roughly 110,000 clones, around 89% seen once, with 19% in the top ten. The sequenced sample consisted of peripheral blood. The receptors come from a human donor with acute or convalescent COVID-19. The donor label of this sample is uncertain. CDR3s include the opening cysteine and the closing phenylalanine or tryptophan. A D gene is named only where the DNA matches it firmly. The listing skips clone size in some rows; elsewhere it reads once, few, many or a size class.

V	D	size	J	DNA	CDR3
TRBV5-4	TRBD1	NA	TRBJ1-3	TGTGCCAGCAGCTTTCAGGGGGCTTCGAACACCATATATTTT	CASSFQGASNTIYF
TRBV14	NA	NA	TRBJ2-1	TGTGCCAGCAGCCAAGGGTTTGCGCGTTACAATGAGCAGTTCTTC	CASSQGFARYNEQFF
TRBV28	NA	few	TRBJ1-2	TGTGCCAGCAGTTCCCTCGAACTCACAAAAGGGGATGGCTACACCTTC	CASSSLELTKGDGYTF
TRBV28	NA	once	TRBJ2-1	TGTGCCAGCAGTTTAGCAGGGTATGATGAGCAGTTCTTC	CASSLAGYDEQFF
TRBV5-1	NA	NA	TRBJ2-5	TGCGCCAGCAGCTCTGACCCCCCGGAGGAGACCCAGTACTTC	CASSSDPPEETQYF
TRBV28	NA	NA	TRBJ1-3	TGTGCCAGCAGGGGGGCTCCTAGCTCTGGAAACACCATATATTTT	CASRGAPSSGNTIYF
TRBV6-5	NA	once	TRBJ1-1	TGTGCCAGCAGCCACGACATGAACACTGAAGCTTTCTTT	CASSHDMNTEAFF
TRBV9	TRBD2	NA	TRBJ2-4	TGTGCCAGCAGCGTGGGACTAGCGGGGGAACTAGCCAAAAACATTCAGTACTTC	CASSVGLAGELAKNIQYF
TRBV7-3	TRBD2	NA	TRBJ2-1	TGTGCCAGCAGCTTAGCGGGAGGAAACAATGAGCAGTTCTTC	CASSLAGGNNEQFF
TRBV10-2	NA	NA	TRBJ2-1	TGCGCCAGCAGTGAGTCGCAGGATGAGCAGTTCTTC	CASSESQDEQFF
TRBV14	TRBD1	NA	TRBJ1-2	TGTGCCAGCAGCCTTCGACAGGGGGCATACTATGGCTACACCTTC	CASSLRQGAYYGYTF
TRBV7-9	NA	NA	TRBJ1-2	TGTGCCAGCAGCTTAGTCGGAGATTATGGCTACACCTTC	CASSLVGDYGYTF
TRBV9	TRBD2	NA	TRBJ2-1	TGTGCCAGCAGCGTAGTTGGGTGGGGGACTAGCGGGAGGAGCTCCTACAATGAGCAGTTCTTC	CASSVVGWGTSGRSSYNEQFF
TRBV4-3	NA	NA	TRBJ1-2	TGCGCCAGCAGCCAAGATAGCCAGGGCGGCTATGGCTACACCTTC	CASSQDSQGGYGYTF
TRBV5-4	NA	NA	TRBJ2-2	TGTGCCAGCAGCCCCGCCCCTCCAGGGCAAGGAAGCGGGGAGCTGTTTTTT	CASSPAPPGQGSGELFF
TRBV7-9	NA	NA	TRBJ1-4	TGTGCCAGCAGCTTATCTGCAGGGGAAAAACTGTTTTTT	CASSLSAGEKLFF
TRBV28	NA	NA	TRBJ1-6	TGTGCCAGCAGTTCCAACAGGGATTCACCCCTCCACTTT	CASSSNRDSPLHF
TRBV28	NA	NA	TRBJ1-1	TGTGCCAGCAGGTCAGGGATTGGCACTGAAGCTTTCTTT	CASRSGIGTEAFF
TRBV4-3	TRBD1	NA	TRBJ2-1	TGCGCCAGCAGCCAAGAGACAGGGGTACTCGCCTACAATGAGCAGTTCTTC	CASSQETGVLAYNEQFF
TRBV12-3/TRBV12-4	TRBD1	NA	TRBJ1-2	TGTGCCAGCAGTTTGACAGGGCGTGGCTACACCTTC	CASSLTGRGYTF
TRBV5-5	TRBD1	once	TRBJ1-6	TGTGCCAGCAGCTTGGGAACAGGGGGCGTCTGGGGTAATTCACCCCTCCACTTT	CASSLGTGGVWGNSPLHF
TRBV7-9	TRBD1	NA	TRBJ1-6	TGTGCCAGCAGTCCGGACAGGCTTGTGACACCCCTCCACTTT	CASSPDRLVTPLHF
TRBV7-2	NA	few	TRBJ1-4	TGTGCCAGCAGCTTAGGTCCGAATGAAAAACTGTTTTTT	CASSLGPNEKLFF
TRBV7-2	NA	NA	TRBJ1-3	TGTGCCAGCAGCCGTACGGGGGGCGTAGGTAGCACCATATATTTT	CASSRTGGVGSTIYF
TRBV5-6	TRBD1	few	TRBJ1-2	TGTGCCAGCAGCTTGGTGGGACAGGGGGTACATGGCTACACCTTC	CASSLVGQGVHGYTF
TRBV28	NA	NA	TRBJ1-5	TGTGCCAGCAGAACTCGGGAGAACCGGTTGCCCCAGCATTTT	CASRTRENRLPQHF
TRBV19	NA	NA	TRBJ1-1	TGTGCCAGTAGTGATCTAACCCTCCCGGGTGAAGCTTTCTTT	CASSDLTLPGEAFF
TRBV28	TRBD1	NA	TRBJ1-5	TGTGCCAGCAGCTTGACAGGGCTTCAGCCCCAGCATTTT	CASSLTGLQPQHF
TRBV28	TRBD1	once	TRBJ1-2	TGTGCCAGCAGTTCCGGGACAGGGCTATATGGCTACACCTTC	CASSSGTGLYGYTF
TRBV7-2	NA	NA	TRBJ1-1	TGTGCCAGCAGCTTATCACAGGTTACTATCACTGAAGCTTTCTTT	CASSLSQVTITEAFF
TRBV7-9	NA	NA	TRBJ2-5	TGTGCCAGCAGCTTACAGTGGGAGACCCAGTACTTC	CASSLQWETQYF
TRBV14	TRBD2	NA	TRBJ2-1	TGTGCCAGCAGTAGGACTAGCGGGGGGGCCGATGAGCAGTTCTTC	CASSRTSGGADEQFF
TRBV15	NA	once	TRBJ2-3	TGTGCCACCAGCAGAGTAGGCCATCGACTCACCCTCACAGATACGCAGTATTTT	CATSRVGHRLTLTDTQYF
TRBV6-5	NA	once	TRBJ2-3	TGTGCCAGCAGTTACGGCCCGGGAACAGATACGCAGTATTTT	CASSYGPGTDTQYF
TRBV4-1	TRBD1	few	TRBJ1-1	TGCGCCAGCAGCCAGACCGGGACAGGGGCCCCTGAAGCTTTCTTT	CASSQTGTGAPEAFF
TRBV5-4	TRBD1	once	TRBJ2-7	TGTGCCAGCAGCTCTCCGGGACAGGGGATTTACGAGCAGTACTTC	CASSSPGQGIYEQYF
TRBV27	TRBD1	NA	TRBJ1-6	TGTGCCAGCAGTCCCCTCGGACAGGGAAATAATTCACCCCTCCACTTT	CASSPLGQGNNSPLHF
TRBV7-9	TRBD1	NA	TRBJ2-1	TGTGCCAGCAGCTTAGGAGAGACAGGGAGATACAATGAGCAGTTCTTC	CASSLGETGRYNEQFF
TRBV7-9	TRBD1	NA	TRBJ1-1	TGTGCCAGCAGCTTAGAAATGGCAGGGGGAGCTTTCTTT	CASSLEMAGGAFF
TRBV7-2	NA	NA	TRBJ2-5	TGTGCCAGCAGCGGTTACCGGTCGCAGGTCAAGGAGACCCAGTACTTC	CASSGYRSQVKETQYF
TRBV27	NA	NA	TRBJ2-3	TGTGCCAGCAGTTTTTTCGGAGATACGCAGTATTTT	CASSFFGDTQYF
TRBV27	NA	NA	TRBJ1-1	TGTGCCAGCAGATTCGGAGGGGCCAAAGAAGCTTTCTTT	CASRFGGAKEAFF
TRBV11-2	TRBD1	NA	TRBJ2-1	TGTGCCAGCAGCCTGCCTCTCTCGGGACAGGGGTCAGGTGAGCAGTTCTTC	CASSLPLSGQGSGEQFF
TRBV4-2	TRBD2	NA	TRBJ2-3	TGTGCCAGCAGCCCGACTAGCGGGGGCCCAGATACGCAGTATTTT	CASSPTSGGPDTQYF
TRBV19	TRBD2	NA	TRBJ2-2	TGTGCCAGTAGTAATGCGGGGGCGAACACCGGGGAGCTGTTTTTT	CASSNAGANTGELFF
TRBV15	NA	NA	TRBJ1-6	TGTGCCACCGGGGAGAGGGTGAATTCACCCCTCCACTTT	CATGERVNSPLHF
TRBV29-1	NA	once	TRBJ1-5	TGCAGCGCCAGGGACAACTTCAATCAGCCCCAGCATTTT	CSARDNFNQPQHF